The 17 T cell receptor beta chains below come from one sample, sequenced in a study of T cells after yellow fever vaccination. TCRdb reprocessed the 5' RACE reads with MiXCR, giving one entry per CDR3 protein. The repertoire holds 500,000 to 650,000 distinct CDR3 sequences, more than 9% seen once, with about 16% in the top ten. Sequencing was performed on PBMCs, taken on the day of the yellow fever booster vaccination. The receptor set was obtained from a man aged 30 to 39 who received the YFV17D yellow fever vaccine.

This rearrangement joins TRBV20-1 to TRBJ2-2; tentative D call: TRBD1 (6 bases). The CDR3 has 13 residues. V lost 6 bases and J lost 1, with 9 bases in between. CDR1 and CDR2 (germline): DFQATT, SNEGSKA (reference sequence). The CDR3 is CSAKTGNTGELFF. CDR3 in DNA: TGCAGTGCAAAGACAGGGAACACCGGGGAGCTGTTTTTT.

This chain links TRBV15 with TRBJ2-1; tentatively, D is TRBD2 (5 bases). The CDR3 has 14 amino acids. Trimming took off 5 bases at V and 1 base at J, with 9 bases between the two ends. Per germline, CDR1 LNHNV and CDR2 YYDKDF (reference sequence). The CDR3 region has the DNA TGTGCCACCAGCGGACGCGGGTCCTACAATGAGCAGTTCTTC. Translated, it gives CATSGRGSYNEQFF.

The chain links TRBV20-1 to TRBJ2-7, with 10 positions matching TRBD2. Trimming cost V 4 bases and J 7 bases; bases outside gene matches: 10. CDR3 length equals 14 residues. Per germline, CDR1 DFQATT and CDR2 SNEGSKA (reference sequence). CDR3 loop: CSANLAGDLGEQYF. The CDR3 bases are TGCAGTGCTAACCTAGCGGGAGATTTGGGGGAGCAGTACTTC.

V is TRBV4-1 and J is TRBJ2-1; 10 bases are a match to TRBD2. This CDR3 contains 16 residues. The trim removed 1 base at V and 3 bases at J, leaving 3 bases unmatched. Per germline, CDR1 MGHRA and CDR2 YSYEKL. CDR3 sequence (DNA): TGCGCCAGCAGCCAAGCAGCGGGAGGGATCTACAATGAGCAGTTCTTC. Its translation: CASSQAAGGIYNEQFF.

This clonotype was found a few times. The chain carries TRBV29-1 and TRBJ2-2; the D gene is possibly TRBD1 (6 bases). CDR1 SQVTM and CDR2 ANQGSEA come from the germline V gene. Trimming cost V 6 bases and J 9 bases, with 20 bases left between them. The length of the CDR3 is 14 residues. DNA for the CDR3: TGCAGCGTCCAAGCGCTCGTTGGGGGCCGGGAGCTGTTTTTT. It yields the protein CSVQALVGGRELFF.

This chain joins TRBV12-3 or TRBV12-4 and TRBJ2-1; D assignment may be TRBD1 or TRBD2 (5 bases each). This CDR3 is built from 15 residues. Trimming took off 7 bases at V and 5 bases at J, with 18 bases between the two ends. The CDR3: CASIPLSGANNEQFF. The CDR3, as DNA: TGTGCCAGCATCCCACTATCCGGGGCCAACAATGAGCAGTTCTTC.

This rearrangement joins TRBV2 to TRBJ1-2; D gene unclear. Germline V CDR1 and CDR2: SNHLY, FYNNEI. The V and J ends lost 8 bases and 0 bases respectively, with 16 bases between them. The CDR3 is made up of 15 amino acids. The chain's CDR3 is CASARMAEANYGYTF. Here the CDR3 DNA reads TGTGCCAGCGCCCGGATGGCCGAAGCTAACTATGGCTACACCTTC.

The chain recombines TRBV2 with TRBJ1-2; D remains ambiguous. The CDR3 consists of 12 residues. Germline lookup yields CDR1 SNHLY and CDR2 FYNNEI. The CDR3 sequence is CGPRNNNYGYTF. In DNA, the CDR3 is TGTGGCCCAAGGAATAACAACTATGGCTACACCTTC.

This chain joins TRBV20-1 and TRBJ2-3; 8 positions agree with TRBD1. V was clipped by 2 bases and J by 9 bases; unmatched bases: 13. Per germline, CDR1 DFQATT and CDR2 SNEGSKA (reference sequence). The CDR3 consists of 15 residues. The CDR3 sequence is CSARPGQAIATTQYF. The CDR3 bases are TGCAGTGCTAGACCGGGACAGGCCATTGCAACGACGCAGTATTTT.

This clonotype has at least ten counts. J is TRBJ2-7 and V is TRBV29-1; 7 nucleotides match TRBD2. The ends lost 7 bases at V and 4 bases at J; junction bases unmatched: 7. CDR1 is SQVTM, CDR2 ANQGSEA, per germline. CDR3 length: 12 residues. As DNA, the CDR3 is TGCAGCGCTAGCGGAGAAACTTACGAGCAGTACTTC. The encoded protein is CSASGETYEQYF.

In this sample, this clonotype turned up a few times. The CDR3 sequence is CASSQEGSGGYTDTQYF. The CDR3, as DNA: TGTGCCAGCAGCCAAGAGGGTAGCGGGGGATACACAGATACGCAGTATTTT. The rearrangement joins TRBV4-2 to TRBJ2-3, with TRBD2 identical over 9 bases. With 0 bases clipped from V and 2 bases from J, the junction kept 6 bases outside the gene matches. This CDR3 region has 17 residues. Per germline, CDR1 LGHNA and CDR2 YNFKEQ.

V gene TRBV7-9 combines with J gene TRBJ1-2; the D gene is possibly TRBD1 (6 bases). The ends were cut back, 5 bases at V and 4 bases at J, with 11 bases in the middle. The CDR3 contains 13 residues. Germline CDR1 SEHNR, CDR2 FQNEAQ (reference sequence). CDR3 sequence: CASSPGAGYGYTF. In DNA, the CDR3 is TGTGCCAGCAGCCCGGGGGCCGGCTATGGCTACACCTTC.

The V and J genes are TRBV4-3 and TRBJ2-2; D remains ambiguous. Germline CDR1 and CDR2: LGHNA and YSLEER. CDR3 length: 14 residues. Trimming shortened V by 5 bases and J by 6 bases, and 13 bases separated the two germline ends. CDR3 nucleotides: TGCGCCAGCAGCTACCACTCAGGATCCGGGGAGCTGTTTTTT. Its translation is CASSYHSGSGELFF.

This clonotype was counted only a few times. CDR3 in DNA: TGCAGTGGGTGGTGGGCCGCCGCAACTAATGAAAAACTGTTTTTT. This translates into CSGWWAAATNEKLFF. The V and J genes are TRBV20-1 and TRBJ1-4; no clear D gene. The germline CDR1 and CDR2 sequences are DFQATT and SNEGSKA (reference sequence). Between the trimmed V and J ends, which lost 7 bases and 0 bases, there was a span of 15 bases. CDR3 length: 15 amino acids.

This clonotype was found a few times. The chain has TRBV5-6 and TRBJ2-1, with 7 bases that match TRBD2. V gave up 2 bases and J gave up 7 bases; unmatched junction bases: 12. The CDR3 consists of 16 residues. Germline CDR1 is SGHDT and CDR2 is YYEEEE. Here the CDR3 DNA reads TGTGCCAGCAGCTTTGCGCGGGAGAGGGTCTGGAATGAGCAGTTCTTC. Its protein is CASSFARERVWNEQFF.

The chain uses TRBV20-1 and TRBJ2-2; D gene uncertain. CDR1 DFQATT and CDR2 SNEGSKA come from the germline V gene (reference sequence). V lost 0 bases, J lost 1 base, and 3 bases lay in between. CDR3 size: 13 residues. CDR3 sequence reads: CSAREQNTGELFF. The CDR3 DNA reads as TGCAGTGCTAGAGAACAGAACACCGGGGAGCTGTTTTTT.

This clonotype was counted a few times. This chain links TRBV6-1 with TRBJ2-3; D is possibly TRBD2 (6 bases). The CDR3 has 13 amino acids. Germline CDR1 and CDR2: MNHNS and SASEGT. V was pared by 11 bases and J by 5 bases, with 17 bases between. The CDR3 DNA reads TGTGCCGTCGGGAGTCATAGTCAAGATACGCAGTATTTT. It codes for CAVGSHSQDTQYF.